This T cell receptor beta chain was documented in a study of OX40 agonist ivuxolimab in advanced cancers. For the study at large: Partial responses occurred in Three dose-escalation patients, one with hepatocellular carcinoma and two with cutaneous melanoma.

Assay: immunoSEQ multiplex PCR; the TCRdb copy retains only in-frame clones and omits some. The profile shows approximately 69,000 clones, just over 85% of them singletons. Notes on this clone: The antigen remains unidentified.

The CDR3 spans 14 residues. The germline CDR1 and CDR2 sequences are SGDLS and YYNGEE. The germline V and J ends were trimmed by 0 bases and 8 bases, with 14 bases remaining between them. Study-wide points: A proportion of nonresponders additionally exhibited low normalized T-cell clonal expansion.

This receptor was taken from an adult with an advanced solid tumor such as melanoma, head and neck, liver or kidney cancer. This chain links TRBV9 with TRBJ1-2; D may be TRBD1 (5 bases). Sample: CD4+ or CD8+ T cells sorted from blood, taken in a trial of the OX40 agonist ivuxolimab. CDR3 in amino acids: CASSVGQGVGGYTF. The CDR3 nucleotides are TGTGCCAGCAGCGTAGGTCAGGGTGTAGGCGGCTACACCTTC.